This paragraph covers one T cell receptor (beta chain) sequence. Its cognate antigen has yet to be identified. Base qualities are not provided; no much larger clone lies one nucleotide away. In the germline V gene (reference sequence), CDR1 corresponds to DFQATT and CDR2 to SNEGSKA. The CDR3 has 14 amino acids, counting the end cysteine and phenylalanine. Only the CDR3 part of the read is kept: 42 bases, read in frame from the first base. V is clipped by 2 bases and J by 1 base, and the sequence between their germline boundaries is 12 bases long. The TCR beta CDR3 regions were amplified from the RNA transcripts. For the first round of RT-PCR on the TCR CDR3, the HTBI primer set was used together with the Qiagen OneStep RT-PCR kit. The libraries were constructed in a second round of multiplex PCR and then size-selected and purified. Sequencing of the libraries was done on an Illumina HiSeq2000 using paired-end 100 bp reads. The paper's data handling went like this. SOAPnuke was used to process the raw data, removing reads that contained adapters or uncalled bases, had a mean Phred below 15, or lacked an exact match to the constant primer or identifier. COPE v1.2.5 was used to merge the high-quality paired reads, and each unique nucleotide sequence was defined as a clonotype. MiTCR v1.1 was used to align clonotypes to the IMGT TRBV, TRBD and TRBJ reference segments. Only V-J combinations with frequency above 0.0001, covering approximately 99% of repertoires, were analysed. A TCS score was defined as the ratio between F50 (clonal expansion) and ExV (chaos), using BLOSUM62-based TCRdist between CDR3 peptides within each V-J. Welch's t-statistics and random forest reduced 500 to 550 V-J features to under 15, which were used in a naive Bayes classifier (R e1071). The similarity between thyroid and blood repertoires was quantified using the Morisita-Horn index. TCRdb cleaned the public reads at Q25 with fastp, built clones with MiXCR and kept in-frame beta chains. Here each entry gathers all rows of one CDR3 protein and keeps the most common genes and DNA. Here the V and J calls rest on TCRdb's processing, not on the authors' analysis. The sample records roughly 500,000 distinct CDR3 sequences, about 45% of which are singletons. Around two fifths of the sample is taken by the ten largest.

This specimen belongs to a study of T cells in Graves' hyperthyroidism and ophthalmopathy (dated by TCRdb to the late 2010s). General notes on the study: A discovery cohort of around 100 patients, approximately 44 with Graves' ophthalmopathy and 55 to 60 with stable Graves' hyperthyroidism, was used to find distinguishing TCR V-J signatures. Whether ophthalmopathy could be predicted prospectively was tested in an independent validation cohort made up of about 20 hyperthyroidism patients plus 17 patients who later progressed to ophthalmopathy. The roughly 99 discovery patients were divided at random into training and test sets in a 7:3 ratio. In addition, the study compared T-cell repertoires in thyroid tissue and in blood from six Graves' hyperthyroidism patients. Once sampling was done, hyperthyroidism patients were given methimazole at a starting dose of 30 mg daily, whereas ophthalmopathy patients were given high-dose intravenous methylprednisolone. According to the paper, TCR Vbeta CDR3 sequencing was carried out on about 140 peripheral blood samples, which came from approximately 43 ophthalmopathy, approximately 72 hyperthyroidism and roughly 17 progressor patients.

Results the study describes overall, beyond this receptor: During validation, the model predicted progression to ophthalmopathy a median of roughly 7.1 months ahead of onset, with more than 60% sensitivity and 72.22% specificity. A 13 V-J signature model separated ophthalmopathy from stable hyperthyroidism, with roughly 88% sensitivity and 81.08% specificity in cross-validation and 80%/75% in testing. Sample size was not statistically predetermined, and blinding of investigators to group allocation was not performed. Blood samples also contained most of the expanded thyroid clonotypes (frequency above 0.001), which suggests that blood repertoires may reflect thyroid immune responses.

Any patient with an uncontrolled infection, another autoimmune disease, pregnancy or lactation was excluded. Diagnoses were based on clinical symptoms, serum thyroxine and TRAb, thyroid ultrasound and orbital computed tomography. Total RNA was extracted using Trizol reagent, and RNA quality was assessed on an Agilent 2100 Bioanalyzer. The sequence links TRBV20-1 to TRBJ2-7; the D gene could be TRBD1 or TRBD2, each one agreeing over 5 bases. This receptor was obtained from an adult woman with Graves' disease, either hyperthyroidism or ophthalmopathy (not recorded which). The sequencing input was peripheral blood or thyroid tissue (not recorded which). DNA sequence: TGCAGTGCTAGATCCCGGGACGGGTCCTACGAGCAGTACTTC. It is translated as CSARSRDGSYEQYF.